This passage covers 13 T cell receptor beta chains from one sample sequenced in a study of T-cell memory formation after mild COVID-19. TCRdb used MiXCR to reprocess the 5' RACE reads, holding one entry per CDR3 protein. The profile shows around 430,000 distinct CDR3 sequences, about a sixth of them singletons. What was sequenced was PBMCs or a T cell subset sorted from them (not recorded which). The receptors originated from a man between 18 and 29 years old who had mild COVID-19 (a few samples of this study predate the infection). Cell type and time point are not known.

This rearrangement joins TRBV20-1 to TRBJ2-3; D unclear. The CDR3 is 12 amino acids. Germline V gives CDR1 DFQATT, CDR2 SNEGSKA (reference sequence). V lost 4 bases and J 2 bases, leaving 7 bases between the germline ends. The CDR3 sequence is CSAKMVTDTQYF. The CDR3, as DNA: TGCAGTGCTAAAATGGTCACAGATACGCAGTATTTT.

V gene TRBV27 combines with J gene TRBJ2-2; 9 bases align to TRBD1. Unmatched junction bases numbered 15, after V lost 4 bases and J lost 6 bases. CDR1 and CDR2 (germline): MNHEY, SMNVEV (reference sequence). CDR3 size: 18 residues. CDR3 sequence: CASSSQPQGTGWAGELFF. Written as DNA, the CDR3 is TGTGCCAGCAGTTCGCAACCCCAAGGGACAGGGTGGGCCGGGGAGCTGTTTTTT.

The V call is TRBV20-1, the J call TRBJ1-1; TRBD1 might be the D (6 bases). Germline lookup yields CDR1 DFQATT and CDR2 SNEGSKA (reference sequence). Trimming stripped 4 bases from V and 4 bases from J, with 16 bases between. The CDR3 sequence is 14 residues long. Here the CDR3 DNA reads TGCAGTGCTATTCCTCCCAGGGGCGGCACTGAAGCTTTCTTT. This gives the protein CSAIPPRGGTEAFF.

The rearrangement uses TRBV5-4 and TRBJ2-1; 8 bases match TRBD2. CDR3 size: 16 residues. The ends lost 3 bases at V and 7 bases at J; junction bases unmatched: 12. From germline, CDR1 is SGHNT and CDR2 YYREEE (reference sequence). CDR3 protein: CASSWGGTRGSNEQFF. In nucleotides, the CDR3 is TGTGCCAGCAGCTGGGGTGGGACTAGGGGGTCTAATGAGCAGTTCTTC.

The chain recombines TRBV5-1 with TRBJ1-5; TRBD1 matches at 7 bases. Trimming at V came to 0 bases and at J to 4 bases, leaving 4 bases not matched to a gene. The germline gives CDR1 SGHRS, CDR2 YFSETQ. The CDR3 has 15 amino acids. CDR3 nucleotides: TGCGCCAGCAGCTTGGAGGGGGCACCGAATCAGCCCCAGCATTTT. Its protein is CASSLEGAPNQPQHF. The full variable domain, in which reference TRBV5-1 and TRBJ1-5 provide the parts outside the CDR3, is KAGVTQTPRYLIKTRGQQVTLSCSPISGHRSVSWYQQTPGQGLQFLFEYFSETQRNKGNFPGRFSGRQFSNSRSEMNVSTLELGDSALYLCASSLEGAPNQPQHFGDGTRLSIL.

This clonotype was seen a few times. The chain carries TRBV12-3 or TRBV12-4 and TRBJ2-3; TRBD2 agrees at 8 bases. V gave up 8 bases and J gave up 2 bases; unmatched junction bases: 9. The CDR3 sequence is 15 residues long. The CDR3 reads CASQRGGTFTDTQYF. In DNA form, the CDR3 reads TGTGCCAGCCAGCGCGGGGGGACTTTCACAGATACGCAGTATTTT.

The chain joins TRBV7-9 to TRBJ1-1; D is perhaps TRBD1 (6 bases). The CDR3 length is 13 residues. V was cut by 3 bases and J by 7 bases, with 12 bases left in between. Per germline, CDR1 SEHNR and CDR2 FQNEAQ (reference sequence). The CDR3 protein is CASSFLQGIEAFF. The CDR3 coding sequence is TGTGCCAGCAGCTTCCTGCAGGGGATTGAAGCTTTCTTT.

This clonotype appeared many times. V is TRBV11-2 and J is TRBJ2-1, with D maybe TRBD2 (6 bases). Trimming removed 3 bases at V and 3 bases at J, with 12 bases between. The V gene's germline CDR1 is SGHAT and CDR2 FQNNGV. The CDR3 covers 15 residues. The CDR3 DNA reads as TGTGCCAGCAGCTTTACTAGCTCTCGCTACAATGAGCAGTTCTTC. It encodes CASSFTSSRYNEQFF.

The table lists this clonotype with a few counts. The V call is TRBV18, the J call TRBJ1-4; 8 nucleotides match TRBD1. Trimming at V came to 3 bases and at J to 6 bases, leaving 0 bases not matched to a gene. Germline CDR1 is KGHSH and CDR2 is LQKENI. This CDR3 has 13 amino acids. In DNA, the CDR3 is TGTGCCAGCTCACCGGGACAGGATGAAAAACTGTTTTTT. It yields the protein CASSPGQDEKLFF.

The table lists this clonotype with a few counts. The genes are TRBV7-2 and TRBJ1-2; tentatively, D is TRBD1 (5 bases). This CDR3 region has 15 residues. Trimming took off 5 bases at V and 2 bases at J, with 15 bases between the two ends. The germline gives CDR1 SGHTA, CDR2 FQGNSA. CDR3 in amino acids: CASSLGTARNYGYTF. In DNA, the CDR3 is TGTGCCAGCAGCCTAGGGACGGCCCGGAACTATGGCTACACCTTC.

The chain is built from TRBV5-5 and TRBJ2-7; 7 nucleotides align to TRBD1. The CDR3 covers 14 residues. The germline gives CDR1 SGHKS, CDR2 YYEKEE (reference sequence). J was trimmed by 3 bases and V by 4 bases; bases with no gene match: 7. CDR3: CASSPWTGDYEQYV. The CDR3 DNA follows: TGTGCCAGCAGCCCGTGGACAGGCGACTACGAGCAGTACGTC.

The rearrangement uses TRBV20-1 and TRBJ2-5; possibly TRBD2 for D (6 bases). Germline V CDR1 and CDR2: DFQATT, SNEGSKA (reference sequence). This CDR3 has 12 residues. Here the CDR3 reads CSAGPPQETQYF. In nucleotides, the CDR3 is TGCAGCGCGGGACCCCCACAAGAGACCCAGTACTTC.

This clonotype has just a few counts. The chain employs TRBV3-1 and TRBJ2-2, with TRBD1 as a possible D gene (5 bases). Between the trimmed V and J ends, which lost 5 bases and 6 bases, there was a span of 19 bases. CDR1 LGHDT and CDR2 YNNKEL come from the germline V gene (reference sequence). The CDR3 extends over 16 amino acids. CDR3 sequence: CASSGSGGFRAGELFF. The CDR3 coding sequence is TGTGCCAGCAGCGGAAGTGGTGGGTTCAGGGCCGGGGAGCTGTTTTTT.